The rows below give T cell receptor beta chains drawn from one sample of a study of cytomegalovirus exposure and HLA in healthy donors. The method was immunoSEQ multiplex PCR; TCRdb's version includes in-frame clones alone and lacks a portion of them. The profile shows some 160,000 clones, 70% to 90% of them singletons. Sequencing input: PBMCs. The receptor source for this set is a woman between 18 and 29 years old in good health and CMV-seronegative. Each CDR3 is given with its conserved first and last residue. Each record gives: V gene, D gene, clone size, J gene, CDR3 protein, CDR3 DNA. D genes are given only for firm matches. Clone size appears in some rows only: once, few, many, or a class for an expanded clone.

TRBV28,-,once,TRBJ2-7,CASSLTGTEQYF,TGTGCCAGCAGCCTGACAGGCACCGAGCAGTACTTC
TRBV2,-,-,TRBJ1-3,CASLSLISGNTIYF,TGTGCCAGCTTGTCGTTAATCTCTGGAAACACCATATATTTT
TRBV4-2,-,-,TRBJ2-7,CASSIFSGPAYEQYF,TGTGCCAGCAGCATTTTCAGCGGGCCCGCCTACGAGCAGTACTTC
TRBV4-2,-,-,TRBJ2-4,CASSQEAAQAKNIQYF,TGTGCCAGCAGCCAAGAGGCGGCACAAGCCAAAAACATTCAGTACTTC
TRBV7-9,TRBD1,-,TRBJ2-7,CASSRGQTYEQYF,TGTGCCAGCAGCCGGGGACAGACATACGAGCAGTACTTC
TRBV5-1,-,-,TRBJ1-3,CASSSLDGGLGNTIYF,TGCGCCAGCAGCTCCCTCGACGGGGGACTCGGAAACACCATATATTTT
TRBV7-9,-,-,TRBJ2-7,CASSLVSQVPYF,TGTGCCAGCAGCTTAGTTTCCCAGGTCCCTTACTTC
TRBV19,-,-,TRBJ2-4,CASSTRDNLLQYF,TGTGCCAGTAGTACAAGGGACAACCTGCTTCAGTACTTC
TRBV5-1,-,-,TRBJ2-4,CASSLGNIAAKNIQYF,TGCGCCAGCAGCTTGGGGAATATAGCAGCCAAAAACATTCAGTACTTC
TRBV9,-,once,TRBJ1-1,CASSVTWLGAGYTEAFF,TGTGCCAGCAGCGTAACGTGGCTGGGCGCTGGATACACTGAAGCTTTCTTT
TRBV2,TRBD2,-,TRBJ2-2,CATGGTSGRPGELFF,TGTGCCACAGGGGGGACTAGCGGGAGACCCGGGGAGCTGTTTTTT
TRBV28,TRBD1,once,TRBJ2-7,CASSWVTGVGEQYF,TGTGCCAGCAGTTGGGTGACAGGGGTGGGGGAGCAGTACTTC
TRBV6-6,-,few,TRBJ1-5,CASSFGQVNQPQHF,TGTGCCAGCAGTTTTGGCCAGGTGAATCAGCCCCAGCATTTT
TRBV7-9,-,-,TRBJ2-3,CASSLFRGASTDTQYF,TGTGCCAGCAGCTTATTTCGGGGGGCGAGCACAGATACGCAGTATTTT
TRBV6-6,TRBD1,-,TRBJ1-5,CASSYGDRVGNQPQHF,TGTGCCAGCAGCTACGGGGACAGGGTCGGCAATCAGCCCCAGCATTTT
TRBV7-9,TRBD1,once,TRBJ2-7,CAGQPGQGGQYF,TGTGCCGGACAACCGGGACAGGGCGGGCAGTACTTC
TRBV4-1,TRBD1,-,TRBJ2-7,CASSPGQGVSYEQYF,TGCGCCAGCAGCCCGGGACAGGGGGTCTCCTACGAGCAGTACTTC
TRBV28,TRBD1,-,TRBJ1-2,CASRPQGRVNYGYTF,TGTGCCAGCAGGCCACAGGGGCGGGTCAACTATGGCTACACCTTC
TRBV29-1,TRBD1,-,TRBJ1-6,CSASSTGGLSPLHF,TGCAGCGCTTCTTCGACAGGGGGTTTATCACCCCTCCACTTT
TRBV7-2,TRBD1,-,TRBJ1-2,CASSPDRVGYGYTF,TGTGCCAGCAGCCCGGACAGGGTCGGGTACGGCTACACCTTC
TRBV5-1,TRBD2,-,TRBJ2-7,CASSFASGVYEQYF,TGCGCCAGCAGCTTTGCTAGCGGGGTTTACGAGCAGTACTTC
TRBV27,TRBD2,-,TRBJ2-2,CASSLSGEGTGELFF,TGTGCCAGCAGTTTATCGGGGGAGGGCACCGGGGAGCTGTTTTTT
TRBV7-2,-,-,TRBJ1-6,CASSQPLGTYSPLHF,TGTGCCAGCAGCCAACCGCTGGGCACTTATTCACCCCTCCACTTT
TRBV9,TRBD2,-,TRBJ2-1,CASSVATGGGEQFF,TGTGCCAGCAGCGTAGCTACCGGCGGGGGTGAGCAGTTCTTC
TRBV6-4,TRBD2,-,TRBJ2-1,CASSDGTSGNNEQFF,TGTGCCAGCAGTGACGGGACTAGCGGGAACAATGAGCAGTTCTTC
TRBV11-2,-,once,TRBJ2-7,CASSVLARKNYEQYF,TGTGCCAGCAGCGTGCTAGCACGTAAAAACTACGAGCAGTACTTC
TRBV4-1,-,-,TRBJ1-2,CASRVTGQNYGYTF,TGCGCCAGCAGGGTCACGGGACAAAACTATGGCTACACCTTC
TRBV15,TRBD1,-,TRBJ1-1,CATSRDRGTEAFF,TGTGCCACCAGCAGGGACAGGGGTACTGAAGCTTTCTTT
TRBV5-1,TRBD1,-,TRBJ2-7,CASSLVLGTGQTYEQYF,TGCGCCAGCAGCTTGGTCTTGGGGACAGGGCAAACCTACGAGCAGTACTTC
TRBV11-2,-,-,TRBJ1-1,CASSSSRGNTEAFF,TGTGCCAGCAGCTCCTCCAGAGGGAACACTGAAGCTTTCTTT
TRBV15,TRBD2,-,TRBJ2-5,CATSRGAGGPTETQYF,TGTGCCACCAGCAGAGGAGCGGGGGGGCCGACAGAGACCCAGTACTTC
TRBV9,-,-,TRBJ2-3,CASSYEVGTDTQYF,TGTGCCAGCAGCTATGAGGTAGGCACAGATACGCAGTATTTT
TRBV30,-,-,TRBJ1-5,CAWSVLGGQPQHF,TGTGCCTGGAGTGTACTCGGCGGTCAGCCCCAGCATTTT
TRBV7-6,-,-,TRBJ2-2,CASSLERGTGELFF,TGTGCCAGCAGCTTAGAAAGAGGCACCGGGGAGCTGTTTTTT
TRBV7-9,-,-,TRBJ1-1,CASSLAAADNTEAFF,TGTGCCAGCAGCTTAGCTGCGGCCGACAACACTGAAGCTTTCTTT
TRBV10-3,-,-,TRBJ2-5,CAISDPGSQETQYF,TGTGCCATCAGTGACCCCGGGTCCCAAGAGACCCAGTACTTC
TRBV28,TRBD1,-,TRBJ1-5,CASSPTGNQPQHF,TGTGCCAGCAGTCCGACAGGGAATCAGCCCCAGCATTTT
TRBV4-1,-,-,TRBJ1-5,CASSQVSIVLRGASNQPQHF,TGCGCCAGCAGCCAAGTAAGTATCGTTTTAAGAGGAGCTAGCAATCAGCCCCAGCATTTT
TRBV28,-,-,TRBJ1-6,CASSEQGPYNSPLHF,TGTGCCAGCTCCGAACAGGGTCCCTATAATTCACCCCTCCACTTT
TRBV27,TRBD1,-,TRBJ2-5,CASSRDRFRETQYF,TGTGCCAGCAGCCGGGACAGGTTCCGGGAGACCCAGTACTTC
TRBV14,-,-,TRBJ1-1,CASSQGGGRTEAFF,TGTGCCAGCAGCCAAGGAGGAGGGCGGACTGAAGCTTTCTTT
TRBV4-1,-,-,TRBJ2-3,CASRQQRAVGDTQYF,TGCGCCAGCAGACAACAGAGGGCCGTAGGAGATACGCAGTATTTT
TRBV5-1,TRBD2,-,TRBJ2-1,CASSWAAGGPYEQFF,TGCGCCAGCAGCTGGGCGGCGGGGGGGCCGTATGAGCAGTTCTTC
TRBV7-9,-,-,TRBJ1-1,CSSSSGEAFGDTEAFF,TGTTCCAGCAGCTCGGGGGAGGCCTTCGGGGACACTGAAGCTTTCTTT
TRBV4-1,TRBD1,-,TRBJ1-4,CASSFRQGGNEKLFF,TGCGCCAGCAGCTTCCGACAGGGAGGAAATGAAAAACTGTTTTTT
TRBV19,TRBD2,-,TRBJ2-7,CASSIPLAGGTPAEQYF,TGTGCCAGTAGTATTCCCCTAGCGGGAGGTACTCCTGCCGAGCAGTACTTC
TRBV18,TRBD1,-,TRBJ1-1,CASSPPGQGTEAFF,TGTGCCAGCTCACCGCCGGGACAGGGGACTGAAGCTTTCTTT
TRBV4-3,-,-,TRBJ1-1,CASSLEARTPNTEAFF,TGCGCCAGCAGCCTAGAAGCGAGGACACCGAACACTGAAGCTTTCTTT
TRBV11-2,-,-,TRBJ2-5,CASSSGESQYF,TGTGCCAGCAGCTCAGGGGAGAGCCAGTACTTC
TRBV9,TRBD2,-,TRBJ2-2,CASSVEDSGSANTGELFF,TGTGCCAGCAGCGTAGAGGATAGCGGGAGCGCAAACACCGGGGAGCTGTTTTTT
TRBV5-1,TRBD1,-,TRBJ2-3,CASSPDVGTGGTDTQYF,TGCGCCAGCAGCCCCGATGTCGGGACAGGGGGCACAGATACGCAGTATTTT
TRBV6-1,-,-,TRBJ1-6,CASSGVRVGDSPLHF,TGTGCCAGCAGTGGGGTCAGGGTAGGGGATTCACCCCTCCACTTT
TRBV28,TRBD1,-,TRBJ1-4,CASRSQGASEKLFF,TGTGCCAGCAGGTCTCAGGGGGCCAGTGAAAAACTGTTTTTT
TRBV27,-,once,TRBJ1-1,CASSFAGLGDTEAFF,TGTGCCAGCAGTTTTGCGGGGCTGGGGGACACTGAAGCTTTCTTT
TRBV6-5,-,few,TRBJ2-2,CASSRDYTGELFF,TGTGCCAGCAGTCGGGACTACACCGGGGAGCTGTTTTTT